The 2 T cell receptor beta chains below were found in one sample sequenced in a study of cytomegalovirus exposure and HLA in healthy donors. The PCR made use of 60 Vbeta and 13 Jbeta primers. Assay used: immunoSEQ multiplex PCR; TCRdb lists only in-frame clones, some missing. Here the sample spans about 110,000 clones, approximately 70% being singletons. The sample was PBMCs. The receptors come from a middle-aged man in good health and CMV-seronegative.

The J gene is TRBJ1-4, the V gene TRBV5-1; 9 positions agree with TRBD1. Germline V gene data show CDR1 as SGHRS and CDR2 as YFSETQ. V was pared by 3 bases and J by 3 bases, with 12 bases of the junction left unmatched. The CDR3 runs to 18 residues. The CDR3 is CASSSKPGTGPSNEKLFF. For the CDR3, the DNA is TGCGCCAGCAGCTCAAAACCCGGGACAGGGCCCTCTAATGAAAAACTGTTTTTT.

This sequence joins TRBV5-1 and TRBJ1-2; 11 bases line up with TRBD1. There are 14 residues in the CDR3. The trim removed 4 bases at V and 8 bases at J, leaving 7 bases unmatched. Germline-derived CDR1 and CDR2 are SGHRS and YFSETQ. CDR3 DNA sequence: TGCGCCAGCAGCGCCGGACAGGGGGCTTCCGGCTACACCTTC. Its translation: CASSAGQGASGYTF.